Listed below are T cell receptor beta chains from one sample, sequenced in a study of blood T cell repertoires in COVID-19. Sequenced by immunoSEQ multiplex PCR; TCRdb stores in-frame clones only, minus some. The table records 150,000 to 180,000 clones, approximately 83% of them present only once. Material for sequencing was peripheral blood. Receptors originate from a woman aged 60-75 years with acute or convalescent COVID-19. Both conserved end residues are part of each CDR3. The D gene is left open where the match is weak. Size values are once, few and many counts, or a class for expanded clones, and some rows have none.

j_call | clone_size | v_call | d_call | cdr3_aa | cdr3_nt
TRBJ1-2 | . | TRBV27 | TRBD1 | CASSLYFGDRDHGYTF | TGTGCCAGCAGTTTATATTTCGGGGACAGAGATCATGGCTACACCTTC
TRBJ1-5 | . | TRBV6-6 | . | CASSYSDSRQPQHF | TGTGCCAGCAGTTACTCAGACAGCCGTCAGCCCCAGCATTTT
TRBJ1-5 | . | TRBV5-1 | . | CASSLAGNNQPQHF | TGCGCCAGCAGCTTGGCAGGGAATAATCAGCCCCAGCATTTT
TRBJ1-2 | . | TRBV9 | . | CASSVGQAPGGGYTF | TGTGCCAGCAGCGTAGGACAGGCCCCGGGGGGTGGCTACACCTTC
TRBJ1-4 | few | TRBV16 | . | CASSQGIVEKLFF | TGTGCCAGCAGCCAAGGCATCGTTGAAAAACTGTTTTTT
TRBJ1-4 | . | TRBV6-5 | . | CASSYTAGAEKLFF | TGTGCCAGCAGTTACACGGCAGGGGCTGAAAAACTGTTTTTT
TRBJ1-1 | . | TRBV5-1 | . | CASSLNWGQLNTEAFF | TGCGCCAGCAGCTTAAACTGGGGCCAACTGAACACTGAAGCTTTCTTT
TRBJ1-4 | . | TRBV7-9 | TRBD1 | CASSPGTGGSYEKLFF | TGTGCCAGCAGCCCCGGGACAGGGGGCTCCTATGAAAAACTGTTTTTT
TRBJ1-6 | few | TRBV19 | TRBD1 | CASSGQDSPLHF | TGTGCCAGCTCGGGACAGGATTCACCCCTCCACTTT
TRBJ1-2 | . | TRBV29-1 | . | CSVETLGARARYGYTF | TGCAGCGTTGAAACCCTAGGAGCCAGGGCTCGATATGGCTACACCTTC
TRBJ1-5 | . | TRBV30 | . | CALGGLEGQPQHF | TGTGCTTTGGGGGGGCTGGAAGGGCAGCCCCAGCATTTT
TRBJ1-3 | . | TRBV10-3 | TRBD1 | CAISPGTGGSGNTIYF | TGTGCCATCAGCCCGGGGACAGGGGGCTCTGGAAACACCATATATTTT
TRBJ2-7 | . | TRBV25-1 | TRBD1 | CASSASPGQMYEQYF | TGTGCCAGCAGTGCATCTCCGGGACAGATGTACGAGCAGTACTTC
TRBJ1-1 | . | TRBV11-2 | TRBD1 | CASSLQGVRTEAFF | TGTGCCAGCAGCTTACAGGGGGTTAGGACTGAAGCTTTCTTT
TRBJ2-1 | . | TRBV18 | . | CASSLGQSSYNEQFF | TGTGCCAGCTCACTCGGACAGAGCTCCTACAATGAGCAGTTCTTC
TRBJ1-2 | . | TRBV28 | TRBD1 | CASRIQGGGYTF | TGTGCCAGCAGGATACAGGGGGGAGGCTACACCTTC
TRBJ1-5 | once | TRBV11-2 | . | CASSLGRSGINQPQHF | TGTGCCAGCAGCTTGGGGAGGTCGGGCATAAATCAGCCCCAGCATTTT
TRBJ2-2 | . | TRBV25-1 | TRBD2 | CASSRGGANTGELFF | TGTGCCAGCAGCCGCGGGGGGGCTAACACCGGGGAGCTGTTTTTT
TRBJ1-2 | . | TRBV5-1 | . | CASRPDTYGYTF | TGCGCCAGCAGACCCGACACGTATGGCTACACCTTC
TRBJ2-2 | . | TRBV5-1 | TRBD2 | CASSFGGESGELFF | TGCGCCAGCAGCTTTGGGGGGGAGTCCGGGGAGCTGTTTTTT
TRBJ1-6 | . | TRBV2 | . | CASSPDTGDNSPLHF | TGTGCCAGCAGTCCGGACACCGGAGATAATTCACCCCTCCACTTT
TRBJ2-5 | . | TRBV6-5 | TRBD1 | CASSYHRGRQETQYF | TGTGCCAGCAGTTACCACAGGGGGCGTCAAGAGACCCAGTACTTC
TRBJ2-7 | . | TRBV6-6 | . | CASSYDGSSYEQYF | TGTGCCAGCAGTTACGACGGGAGCTCCTACGAGCAGTACTTC
TRBJ1-2 | . | TRBV6-4 | . | CASSAGGGSGYTF | TGTGCCAGCAGCGCGGGGGGAGGTAGCGGCTACACCTTC
TRBJ2-7 | . | TRBV30 | TRBD2 | CAWRPSGSSYEQYF | TGTGCCTGGAGGCCTAGCGGAAGCTCCTACGAGCAGTACTTC
TRBJ1-4 | . | TRBV5-8 | . | CASRRQSQANEKLFF | TGTGCCAGCAGGCGTCAATCGCAGGCTAATGAAAAACTGTTTTTT
TRBJ1-1 | . | TRBV30 | . | CAWNPDRNTEAFF | TGTGCCTGGAATCCGGACAGGAACACTGAAGCTTTCTTT
TRBJ1-1 | once | TRBV19 | TRBD1 | CASSSWDRGGPEAFF | TGTGCCAGTAGTTCTTGGGACAGGGGAGGCCCTGAAGCTTTCTTT
TRBJ1-4 | . | TRBV6-2/TRBV6-3 | TRBD1 | CASSPGQGLDEKLFF | TGTGCCAGCAGCCCCGGACAGGGTCTAGATGAAAAACTGTTTTTT
TRBJ1-2 | once | TRBV11-2 | . | CASSLARRADGYTF | TGTGCCAGCAGCTTAGCTCGCAGGGCTGATGGCTACACCTTC
TRBJ2-1 | . | TRBV19 | . | CASRLSTGAPARNEQFF | TGTGCCAGTAGATTGTCGACTGGGGCTCCCGCTCGCAATGAGCAGTTCTTC
TRBJ1-5 | . | TRBV27 | . | CASSSVFGNQPQHF | TGTGCCAGCAGTTCGGTCTTTGGCAATCAGCCCCAGCATTTT
TRBJ2-7 | . | TRBV18 | TRBD1 | CASSPRTGTGEQYF | TGTGCCAGCTCACCCAGGACAGGGACAGGCGAGCAGTACTTC
TRBJ1-4 | many | TRBV28 | TRBD1 | CASSRGQGREKLFF | TGTGCCAGCAGCCGGGGACAGGGTAGAGAAAAACTGTTTTTT
TRBJ2-5 | . | TRBV19 | . | CASSIGDSGRETQYF | TGTGCCAGTAGTATAGGGGATAGCGGCAGGGAGACCCAGTACTTC
TRBJ2-3 | . | TRBV9 | . | CASSVGQGTDTQYF | TGTGCCAGCAGCGTAGGGCAGGGCACAGATACGCAGTATTTT
TRBJ1-5 | . | TRBV27 | . | CASSLTGNSNQPQHF | TGTGCCAGCAGTTTAACAGGGAATAGCAATCAGCCCCAGCATTTT
TRBJ1-2 | . | TRBV5-5 | . | CASSSESGLYGYTF | TGTGCCAGCAGTTCCGAGTCAGGACTTTATGGCTACACCTTC